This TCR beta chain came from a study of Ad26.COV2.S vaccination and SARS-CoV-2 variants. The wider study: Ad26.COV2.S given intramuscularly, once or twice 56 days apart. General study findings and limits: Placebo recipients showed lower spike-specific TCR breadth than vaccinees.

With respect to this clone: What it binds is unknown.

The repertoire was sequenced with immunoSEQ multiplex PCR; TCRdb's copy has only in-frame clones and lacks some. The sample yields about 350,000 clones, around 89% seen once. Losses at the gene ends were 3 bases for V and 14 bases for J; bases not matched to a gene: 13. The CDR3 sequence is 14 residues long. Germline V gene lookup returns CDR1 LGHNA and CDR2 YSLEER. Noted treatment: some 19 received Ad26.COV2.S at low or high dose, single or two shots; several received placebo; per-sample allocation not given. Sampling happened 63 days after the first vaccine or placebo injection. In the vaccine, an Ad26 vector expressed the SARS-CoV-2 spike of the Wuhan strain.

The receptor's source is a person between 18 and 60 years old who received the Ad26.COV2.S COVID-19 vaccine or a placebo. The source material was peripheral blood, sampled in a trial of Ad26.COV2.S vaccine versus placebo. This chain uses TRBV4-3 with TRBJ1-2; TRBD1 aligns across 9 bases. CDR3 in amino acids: CASSQEPGQGFSTF. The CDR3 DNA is TGCGCCAGCAGCCAGGAACCGGGACAGGGATTTAGTACCTTC.